This is a list of T cell receptor beta chains from one sample in a study of T cells expressing NK-cell markers. TCRdb re-called the 5' RACE reads, yielding one record per CDR3 amino acid sequence without DNA. The repertoire table contains 300,000 to 450,000 distinct CDR3 sequences. Sequencing used blood T cells: a sorted CD56 or NKG2C T cell subset, CD4+ or CD8+ T cells, or bulk PBMC T cells (not recorded which). The source of these receptors is a man aged 18-70 years in good health. CDR3s include the opening cysteine and the closing phenylalanine or tryptophan. The order of the fields is J gene, V gene, CDR3 protein.

TRBJ2-7 | TRBV14 | CASSRYTSGEQYF
TRBJ2-7 | TRBV9 | CASSVSPGARYEQYF
TRBJ1-6 | TRBV5-4 | CASSSDRGYSPLHF
TRBJ2-2 | TRBV9 | CASSGGVAANTGELFF
TRBJ1-1 | TRBV7-9 | CASSFRTGGRNTEAFF
TRBJ2-1 | TRBV19 | CASSIDRTSGGADEQFF
TRBJ2-1 | TRBV5-1 | CASKEELGRVYNEQFF
TRBJ2-4 | TRBV5-5 | CASSLEGAGSRNIQYF
TRBJ2-1 | TRBV5-1 | CASRARKDSLNEQFF
TRBJ2-5 | TRBV6-1 | CASGFYGGGETQYF
TRBJ2-7 | TRBV7-2 | CASSLTPGSSGAFF
TRBJ1-2 | TRBV4-2 | CASSQEGTVEGYGYTF
TRBJ1-1 | TRBV7-9 | CASSLVSSVNTEAFF
TRBJ1-2 | TRBV12-3/TRBV12-4 | CASTPLGGYTF
TRBJ2-7 | TRBV5-1 | CASSFSSALSYEQYF
TRBJ2-3 | TRBV7-2 | CASSAKDYPLDTQYF
TRBJ2-5 | TRBV7-2 | CASSLVGPETQYF
TRBJ2-5 | TRBV9 | CASSVGTGGPSRETQYF
TRBJ2-7 | TRBV6-4 | CASSDSGVTNPYEQYF
TRBJ2-1 | TRBV2 | CASFAGGPYNEQFF
TRBJ2-4 | TRBV7-8 | CASSLTERRRSYLAKNIQYF
TRBJ2-5 | TRBV29-1 | CSVEAWTGGKTQYF
TRBJ2-7 | TRBV2 | CASKPQRVYEQYF
TRBJ1-4 | TRBV28 | CASSPGFPPEKLFF
TRBJ1-1 | TRBV6-1 | CASSRGGGRPEAFF
TRBJ1-6 | TRBV11-1 | CASRPGLKNSPLHF
TRBJ2-7 | TRBV2 | CASSGVFSYEQYF
TRBJ1-1 | TRBV5-4 | CASSLADREVTEAFF
TRBJ2-6 | TRBV5-1 | CASSWGLGASGANVLTF
TRBJ2-1 | TRBV20-1 | CSAARPGLALNEQFF
TRBJ2-5 | TRBV20-1 | CSARWGTPRETQYF